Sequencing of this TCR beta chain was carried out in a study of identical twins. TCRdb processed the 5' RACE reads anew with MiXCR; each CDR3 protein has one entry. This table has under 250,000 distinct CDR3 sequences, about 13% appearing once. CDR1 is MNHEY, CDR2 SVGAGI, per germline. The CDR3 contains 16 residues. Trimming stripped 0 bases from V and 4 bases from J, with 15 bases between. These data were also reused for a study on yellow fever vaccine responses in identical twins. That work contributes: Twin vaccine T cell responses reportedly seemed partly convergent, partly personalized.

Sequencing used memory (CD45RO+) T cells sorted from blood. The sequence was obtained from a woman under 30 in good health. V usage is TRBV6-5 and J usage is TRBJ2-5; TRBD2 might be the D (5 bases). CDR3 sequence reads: CASSYSRGNMRETQYF. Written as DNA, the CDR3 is TGTGCCAGCAGTTACTCGAGAGGGAATATGCGAGAGACCCAGTACTTC.